The entry below gives a single T cell receptor (beta chain) sequence along with its context. The table came from immunoSEQ multiplex PCR; TCRdb's copy has only in-frame clones and leaves some out. The sample shows under 150,000 clones, less than 95% of them seen only once. These data originate in a study of control samples from healthy donors and cancer patients. The receptor comes from a man younger than 45 in good health. Sample: blood.

CDR3 sequence reads: CASSRLIGAADSPLHF. The CDR3 DNA reads TGTGCCAGCAGTCGCCTGATCGGGGCAGCCGATTCACCCCTCCACTTT. V is TRBV6-6 and J is TRBJ1-6; D is possibly TRBD1 (5 bases). CDR1 and CDR2 (germline): MNHNY, SVGAGI (reference sequence). The CDR3 has 16 amino acids. Between the trimmed V and J ends, which lost 5 bases and 8 bases, there was a span of 19 bases.